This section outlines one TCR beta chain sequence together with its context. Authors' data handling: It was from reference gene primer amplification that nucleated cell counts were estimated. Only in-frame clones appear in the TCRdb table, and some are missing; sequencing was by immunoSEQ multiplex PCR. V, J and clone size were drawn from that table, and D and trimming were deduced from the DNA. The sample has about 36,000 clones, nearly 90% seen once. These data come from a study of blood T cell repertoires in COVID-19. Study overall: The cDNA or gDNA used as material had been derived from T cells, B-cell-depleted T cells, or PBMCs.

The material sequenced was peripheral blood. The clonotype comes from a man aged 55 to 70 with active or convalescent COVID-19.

The CDR3 DNA sequence: TGTGCCAGCAGTTACGCGATACAGGGGAGCACCGGGGAGCTGTTTTTT. It translates to CASSYAIQGSTGELFF. V gene TRBV6-2 or TRBV6-3 combines with J gene TRBJ2-2; 7 positions match TRBD1. Germline-derived CDR1 and CDR2 are MNHEY and SVGEGT. The J segment lost 4 bases and the V segment lost 2 bases, leaving 7 bases of the junction unmatched. The length of the CDR3 is 16 residues.